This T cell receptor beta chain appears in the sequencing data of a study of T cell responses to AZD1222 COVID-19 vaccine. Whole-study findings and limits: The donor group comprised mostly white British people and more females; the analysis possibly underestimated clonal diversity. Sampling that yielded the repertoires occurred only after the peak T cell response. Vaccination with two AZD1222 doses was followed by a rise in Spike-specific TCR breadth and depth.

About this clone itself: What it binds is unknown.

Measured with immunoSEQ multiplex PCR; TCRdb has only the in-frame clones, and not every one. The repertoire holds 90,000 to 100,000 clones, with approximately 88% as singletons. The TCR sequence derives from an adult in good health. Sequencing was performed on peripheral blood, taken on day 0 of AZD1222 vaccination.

CDR3 sequence reads: CSVGENTEAFF. As DNA, the CDR3 is TGCAGCGTTGGGGAAAACACTGAAGCTTTCTTT. The chain uses TRBV29-1 and TRBJ1-1; D remains ambiguous. CDR1 and CDR2 (germline): SQVTM, ANQGSEA. V gave up 4 bases and J gave up 2 bases, with 5 bases separating them. The CDR3 spans 11 residues.